The present T cell receptor beta chain was sequenced within a study of T cell responses to AZD1222 COVID-19 vaccine. Clones were read by immunoSEQ multiplex PCR, and TCRdb kept only the in-frame ones, dropping some. The table has about 120,000 clones, about 91% seen once. J lost 1 base, V lost 5 bases, and 5 bases had no gene match. CDR3 length: 16 residues. CDR1 and CDR2 (germline): SGHTA, FQGNSA. The rearrangement uses TRBV7-2 and TRBJ2-3; 11 nucleotides align to TRBD2. The sequencing used peripheral blood, collected on day 0 of AZD1222 vaccination. The receptor comes from an adult in good health. CDR3: CASSPLAGGGTDTQYF. CDR3 nucleotides: TGTGCCAGCAGCCCGCTAGCGGGGGGCGGCACAGATACGCAGTATTTT. The full variable domain, with the rest looked up from reference TRBV7-2 and TRBJ2-3, is GAGVSQSPSNKVTEKGKDVELRCDPISGHTALYWYRQSLGQGLEFLIYFQGNSAPDKSGLPSDRFSAERTGGSVSTLTIQRTQQEDSAVYLCASSPLAGGGTDTQYFGPGTRLTVL.